A single sample gave rise to the 26 T cell receptor beta chains below, sequenced in a study of blood T cell repertoires in COVID-19. The assay was immunoSEQ multiplex PCR, and TCRdb's table has in-frame clones only and misses some. The sample carries 95,000 to 100,000 clones, around 90% recorded once. Input material: peripheral blood. These receptors were obtained from a man aged 50-59 years with acute or convalescent COVID-19.

The chain joins TRBV9 to TRBJ1-1; 9 positions match TRBD1. CDR3 length equals 14 residues. J lost 6 bases, V lost 3 bases, and 6 bases had no gene match. Germline V CDR1 and CDR2: SGDLS, YYNGEE. The CDR3 sequence is CASSGRQGGAEAFF. The CDR3 nucleotides are TGTGCCAGCAGCGGTAGACAGGGGGGCGCTGAAGCTTTCTTT.

The rearrangement uses TRBV6-5 and TRBJ1-2; 8 bases line up with TRBD1. In germline, CDR1 is MNHEY, CDR2 SVGAGI. V lost 6 bases to trimming and J lost 8 bases; unmatched junction nucleotides: 14. The CDR3 sequence is 15 residues long. The CDR3 protein is CASSRDRFEAPGYTF. For the CDR3, the DNA is TGTGCCAGCAGCCGGGACAGGTTTGAGGCTCCCGGCTACACCTTC.

The rearrangement uses TRBV29-1 and TRBJ2-7; 10 bases agree with TRBD2. The CDR3 sequence is 13 residues long. The junction had 5 bases not matched to a gene; V was cut back by 5 bases and J by 4 bases. Looked up from germline, CDR1 is SQVTM and CDR2 is ANQGSEA. This chain's CDR3 is CSVWTSGVYEQYF. The CDR3 DNA reads TGCAGCGTTTGGACTAGCGGAGTGTACGAGCAGTACTTC.

This chain joins TRBV27 and TRBJ1-5, with D possibly TRBD1 on 6 matching bases. This CDR3 spans 14 amino acids. CDR1 and CDR2 (germline): MNHEY, SMNVEV (reference sequence). V dropped 8 bases and J dropped 7 bases, with 18 bases sitting between them. The CDR3 spells CASSRVGAGQPQHF. CDR3 sequence (DNA): TGTGCCAGCTCTCGTGTGGGGGCAGGACAGCCCCAGCATTTT.

The sample holds one count of this clone. The same CDR3 is also encoded by other DNA sequences in this sample. This sequence joins TRBV5-1 and TRBJ2-1, with D maybe TRBD2 (6 bases). Germline V lookup: CDR1 SGHRS, CDR2 YFSETQ. V lost 4 bases, J lost 0 bases, and 14 bases lay in between. CDR3 length: 16 amino acids. In DNA, the CDR3 is TGCGCCAGCAGCCCGTCTGGAGGGGCCTCCTACAATGAGCAGTTCTTC. Translation: CASSPSGGASYNEQFF.

This chain joins TRBV15 and TRBJ2-7, with D possibly TRBD1 on 6 matching bases. V lost 2 bases, J lost 3 bases, and 14 bases lay in between. The CDR3 loop spans 15 amino acids. Per the germline V gene, CDR1 is LNHNV and CDR2 is YYDKDF (reference sequence). The DNA of the CDR3 is TGTGCCACCAGCAGACAGGGGAAGGCTATCTACGAGCAGTACTTC. It yields the protein CATSRQGKAIYEQYF.

J is TRBJ1-5 and V is TRBV19; perhaps TRBD1 as D (6 bases). The CDR3 sequence is 13 residues long. With 3 bases removed from V and 6 bases from J, the gap between germline ends came to 9 bases. From germline, CDR1 is LNHDA and CDR2 SQIVND (reference sequence). CDR3 in amino acids: CASSMRGGQPQHF. DNA for the CDR3: TGTGCCAGTAGTATGAGGGGGGGTCAGCCCCAGCATTTT.

The chain joins TRBV5-5 to TRBJ2-7; 9 positions agree with TRBD1. Germline values: CDR1 SGHKS, CDR2 YYEKEE (reference sequence). The CDR3 loop spans 13 amino acids. Trimming took 4 bases from V and 6 from J; bases not matched to a gene: 5. The CDR3 reads CASSRRTGVEQYF. The CDR3 DNA follows: TGTGCCAGCAGCCGCCGGACAGGGGTCGAGCAGTACTTC.

This chain links TRBV6-5 with TRBJ2-2; TRBD1 matches at 10 bases. Germline V gene lookup returns CDR1 MNHEY and CDR2 SVGAGI. The length of the CDR3 is 14 residues. J was trimmed by 6 bases and V by 10 bases; bases with no gene match: 8. The CDR3 DNA reads as TGTGCCACAAGACAGGGGGCGATAGCCGGGGAGCTGTTTTTT. Its protein is CATRQGAIAGELFF.

The chain couples TRBV7-2 to TRBJ2-5; D gene ambiguous. V lost 1 base to trimming and J lost 4 bases, with 4 bases between them. This CDR3 is built from 12 residues. CDR1 and CDR2 from the germline V gene are SGHTA and FQGNSA. CDR3 sequence reads: CASSLERETQYF. In DNA form, the CDR3 reads TGTGCCAGCAGCTTAGAGAGAGAGACCCAGTACTTC.

In DNA, the CDR3 is TGCGCCAGCAGTTATAGCGGGGGTTCCTACAATGAGCAGTTCTTC. Protein sequence: CASSYSGGSYNEQFF. The genes are TRBV5-1 and TRBJ2-1; 9 bases are shared with TRBD2. The CDR3 sequence is 15 residues long. Germline assignment: CDR1 SGHRS and CDR2 YFSETQ. The J segment lost 1 base and the V segment lost 5 bases, leaving 4 bases of the junction unmatched.

The chain couples TRBV28 to TRBJ1-5; 8 nucleotides line up with TRBD1. Germline V gene data show CDR1 as MDHEN and CDR2 as SYDVKM. The CDR3 is made up of 13 amino acids. J was trimmed by 7 bases and V by 4 bases; bases with no gene match: 3. CDR3 amino acids: CASSSPGGQPQHF. The CDR3, as DNA: TGTGCCAGCAGTTCTCCAGGGGGCCAGCCCCAGCATTTT. Full variable domain (missing parts from reference TRBV28 and TRBJ1-5): DVKVTQSSRYLVKRTGEKVFLECVQDMDHENMFWYRQDPGLGLRLIYFSYDVKMKEKGDIPEGYSVSREKKERFSLILESASTNQTSMYLCASSSPGGQPQHFGDGTRLSIL.

The V call is TRBV27, the J call TRBJ1-5; perhaps TRBD1 as D (6 bases). With 0 bases removed from V and 6 bases from J, the gap between germline ends came to 21 bases. Germline V CDR1 and CDR2: MNHEY, SMNVEV (reference sequence). The CDR3 sequence is 18 residues long. This chain's CDR3 is CASSLSGQTRGHRQPQHF. CDR3 sequence (DNA): TGTGCCAGCAGTTTATCAGGGCAAACCAGGGGCCATCGTCAGCCCCAGCATTTT.

The V call is TRBV7-9, the J call TRBJ1-1; unclear D gene. Trimming took 5 bases from V and 1 from J, leaving 14 bases between them. The CDR3 runs to 15 residues. Per the germline V gene, CDR1 is SEHNR and CDR2 is FQNEAQ (reference sequence). The CDR3 reads CASSQAETANTEAFF. For the CDR3, the DNA is TGTGCCAGCAGCCAGGCCGAGACCGCGAACACTGAAGCTTTCTTT.

CDR3 DNA sequence: TGTGCCAGCAGCTTAGCCCACACCCTCAATGAGCAGTTCTTC. Translation: CASSLAHTLNEQFF. J is TRBJ2-1 and V is TRBV7-2; D call uncertain. The CDR3 covers 14 residues. V was cut by 0 bases and J by 6 bases, with 9 bases left in between. Looked up from germline, CDR1 is SGHTA and CDR2 is FQGNSA. Full variable domain (outside the CDR3, taken from reference TRBV7-2 and TRBJ2-1): GAGVSQSPSNKVTEKGKDVELRCDPISGHTALYWYRQSLGQGLEFLIYFQGNSAPDKSGLPSDRFSAERTGGSVSTLTIQRTQQEDSAVYLCASSLAHTLNEQFFGPGTRLTVL.

This rearrangement joins TRBV10-1 to TRBJ2-1; TRBD1 matches 8 bases. The length of the CDR3 is 13 residues. Trimming at V came to 7 bases and at J to 7 bases, leaving 6 bases not matched to a gene. CDR1 is WNHNN, CDR2 SYGVQD, per germline (reference sequence). The CDR3: CASNLWTGNEQFF. In DNA form, the CDR3 reads TGCGCCAGCAATCTATGGACAGGGAATGAGCAGTTCTTC.

This clone was seen a handful of times. This CDR3 is also generated by other DNA sequences in the sample. The chain links TRBV19 to TRBJ1-4; 9 bases fit TRBD1. V lost 6 bases and J lost 7; bases outside the gene matches: 6. CDR1 is LNHDA, CDR2 SQIVND, per germline (reference sequence). This CDR3 contains 14 residues. The CDR3 protein is CASRETGGGEKLFF. CDR3 coding DNA: TGTGCCAGTAGGGAGACAGGGGGAGGTGAAAAACTGTTTTTT.

This chain joins TRBV7-9 and TRBJ1-1; D might be TRBD1 (5 bases). Germline CDR1 reads SEHNR; CDR2 reads FQNEAQ (reference sequence). This CDR3 spans 12 amino acids. V was pared by 5 bases and J by 11 bases, with 15 bases between. The CDR3: CASSPPQGGAFF. In DNA, the CDR3 is TGTGCCAGCAGCCCACCCCAGGGAGGGGCTTTCTTT.

This chain links TRBV2 with TRBJ1-6; TRBD1 agrees at 10 bases. CDR1 is SNHLY and CDR2 is FYNNEI in the germline V gene. The CDR3 length is 14 residues. Trimming took 8 bases from V and 9 from J; bases not matched to a gene: 7. The CDR3 loop is CASVRDRGGSPLHF. Here the CDR3 DNA reads TGTGCCAGCGTCCGGGACAGGGGTGGTTCACCCCTCCACTTT. Variable domain in full (rest from reference TRBV2 and TRBJ1-6): EPEVTQTPSHQVTQMGQEVILRCVPISNHLYFYWYRQILGQKVEFLVSFYNNEISEKSEIFDDQFSVERPDGSNFTLKIRSTKLEDSAMYFCASVRDRGGSPLHFGNGTRLTVT.

This chain joins TRBV4-2 and TRBJ2-3, with TRBD1 matching 9 bases. J gave up 3 bases and V 4 bases, and 5 bases lay outside the gene matches. CDR1 is LGHNA, CDR2 YNFKEQ, per germline. This CDR3 region has 15 residues. The CDR3 sequence: CASSRQGGGTDTQYF. CDR3 bases: TGTGCCAGCAGCCGACAGGGGGGAGGAACAGATACGCAGTATTTT.

The V and J genes are TRBV28 and TRBJ1-2; maybe TRBD1 (6 bases). Trimming took 1 base from V and 4 from J, leaving 19 bases between them. The CDR3 length is 17 residues. The germline V gene has CDR1 MDHEN and CDR2 SYDVKM. The CDR3 loop is CASSLLSGTRGSYGYTF. CDR3 DNA: TGTGCCAGCAGTTTATTGAGCGGGACAAGGGGGTCCTATGGCTACACCTTC.

V and J are TRBV5-6 and TRBJ2-3, with TRBD2 as a possible D gene (6 bases). Germline assignment: CDR1 SGHDT and CDR2 YYEEEE. The CDR3 is 14 residues long. Trimming stripped 9 bases from V and 1 base from J, with 15 bases between. The CDR3 sequence: CAISRGGGTDTQYF. In DNA form, the CDR3 reads TGTGCCATCTCGAGGGGCGGGGGCACAGATACGCAGTATTTT. Variable domain in full (rest from reference TRBV5-6 and TRBJ2-3): DAGVTQSPTHLIKTRGQQVTLRCSPKSGHDTVSWYQQALGQGPQFIFQYYEEEERQRGNFPDRFSGHQFPNYSSELNVNALLLGDSALYLCAISRGGGTDTQYFGPGTRLTVL.

This rearrangement joins TRBV5-1 to TRBJ2-2, with 8 bases fitting TRBD1. Germline CDR1 is SGHRS and CDR2 is YFSETQ. CDR3 length equals 15 residues. V lost 5 bases and J lost 3; bases outside the gene matches: 6. CDR3 in amino acids: CASRSDRVHTGELFF. Written as DNA, the CDR3 is TGCGCCAGCAGATCGGACAGGGTGCACACCGGGGAGCTGTTTTTT.

This sequence joins TRBV19 and TRBJ1-1; 8 bases line up with TRBD1. Germline CDR1 LNHDA, CDR2 SQIVND (reference sequence). V lost 4 bases to trimming and J lost 1 base; unmatched junction nucleotides: 11. The CDR3 runs 17 residues. In nucleotides, the CDR3 is TGTGCCAGTAGTAAGGACAGGGAGTGGGGTCAGAACACTGAAGCTTTCTTT. The encoded protein is CASSKDREWGQNTEAFF.

The chain combines TRBV24-1 with TRBJ2-3; 8 nucleotides align to TRBD2. V lost 7 bases and J lost 5; bases outside the gene matches: 7. The CDR3 contains 14 residues. Germline CDR1 reads KGHDR; CDR2 reads SFDVKD. DNA for the CDR3: TGTGCCACCAGCGGTGCGGGGGGCAGAGATACGCAGTATTTT. The encoded protein is CATSGAGGRDTQYF.

This sequence joins TRBV28 and TRBJ1-2; D may be TRBD1 (6 bases). V was pared by 5 bases and J by 8 bases, with 12 bases between. This CDR3 is 12 amino acids long. CDR1 and CDR2 from the germline V gene are MDHEN and SYDVKM. The CDR3 region has the DNA TGTGCCAGCAGTACAGGGTTGGGAGGCTACACCTTC. This translates into CASSTGLGGYTF.